Below are 16 T cell receptor beta chains sequenced from a single sample in a study of CD8+CD57+ T cells in acquired aplastic anemia. TCR beta VDJ and CDR3 profiling used genomic DNA as template. TCRdb analysed the reads with MiXCR anew, one entry per CDR3 protein. The profile covers approximately 470,000 distinct CDR3 sequences, with roughly 34% appearing a single time and 0.8% to 0.85% taken by the ten largest. Selection for sequencing was limited to patients who had shown CD8+CD57+ cell expansion by flow cytometry. Sequenced material: sorted CD4+, CD8+, or CD8+CD57+ T cells (not recorded which) from PBMCs. The receptor set was obtained from a human donor with aplastic anemia.

The chain combines TRBV25-1 with TRBJ2-5; D not certain. The CDR3 is made up of 15 amino acids. The V and J ends lost 3 bases and 2 bases respectively, with 13 bases between them. Germline V lookup: CDR1 MGHDK, CDR2 SYGVNS. CDR3 protein: CASSECSREQETQYF. CDR3 nucleotides: TGTGCCAGCAGTGAGTGCAGTCGAGAACAAGAGACCCAGTACTTC.

In DNA form, the CDR3 reads TGTGCCAGCAGCCCGTCTTCTCACAATGAGCAGTTCTTC. This encodes CASSPSSHNEQFF. The chain is built from TRBV2 and TRBJ2-1; D remains unclear. V was shortened by 6 bases and J by 5 bases, with 11 bases between the two germline ends. The germline V gene encodes CDR1 SNHLY and CDR2 FYNNEI. The CDR3 has 13 residues.

This clonotype was seen repeatedly, ten times or more. The rearrangement links TRBV19 to TRBJ1-1; D is undetermined. V lost 7 bases and J lost 0, with 12 bases in between. Germline CDR1 and CDR2: LNHDA and SQIVND (reference sequence). The CDR3 runs to 14 residues. This CDR3 is CASTVSGMNTEAFF. In DNA, the CDR3 is TGTGCCAGTACGGTCTCGGGGATGAACACTGAAGCTTTCTTT. Based on the CDR3 plus reference TRBV19 and TRBJ1-1, the full variable domain is DGGITQSPKYLFRKEGQNVTLSCEQNLNHDAMYWYRQDPGQGLRLIYYSQIVNDFQKGDIAEGYSVSREKKESFPLTVTSAQKNPTAFYLCASTVSGMNTEAFFGQGTRLTVV.

This clonotype was seen at least ten times. This chain connects TRBV2 to TRBJ2-7; TRBD1 aligns across 7 bases. This CDR3 has 13 amino acids. The germline V gene encodes CDR1 SNHLY and CDR2 FYNNEI. J gave up 1 base and V 10 bases, and 7 bases lay outside the gene matches. DNA of the CDR3: TGTGCCACCGCACCGGGACAGTCCTACGAGCAGTACTTC. Translated, it gives CATAPGQSYEQYF.

V gene TRBV9 combines with J gene TRBJ1-6, with 11 bases that match TRBD1. Germline values: CDR1 SGDLS, CDR2 YYNGEE. V trimming: 3 bases; J trimming: 9 bases; junction bases outside the gene matches: 5. The length of the CDR3 is 15 residues. The CDR3 DNA reads TGTGCCAGCAGCGGGACAGGGGGCGCGGGTTCACCCCTCCACTTT. Protein sequence: CASSGTGGAGSPLHF.

This clonotype appeared many times. The chain employs TRBV9 and TRBJ1-2; D gene uncertain. Germline-derived CDR1 and CDR2 are SGDLS and YYNGEE. The length of the CDR3 is 13 residues. Trimming pared 6 bases from V and 11 bases from J, leaving 20 bases between. The CDR3 sequence: CASTDSTFLRYTF. CDR3 coding DNA: TGTGCCAGCACCGATTCGACCTTCCTCCGGTACACCTTC.

This clonotype turned up a few times. The V gene is TRBV20-1, the J gene TRBJ2-1, with TRBD2 as a possible D gene (5 bases). This CDR3 spans 15 amino acids. Germline lookup yields CDR1 DFQATT and CDR2 SNEGSKA (reference sequence). V gave up 3 bases and J gave up 3 bases, with 15 bases separating them. The CDR3, as DNA: TGCAGTGCTAGGATGGAGCGGAACCACTACAATGAGCAGTTCTTC. This encodes CSARMERNHYNEQFF.

This clonotype was observed many times. The rearrangement links TRBV7-8 to TRBJ2-7; D tentatively fits TRBD1 or TRBD2 (6 bases each). The CDR3 is 15 residues long. The germline CDR1 and CDR2 sequences are SGHVS and FQNEAQ. The ends were cut back, 5 bases at V and 2 bases at J, with 16 bases in the middle. The CDR3 is CASSTTGGAAYEQYF. The CDR3 DNA is TGTGCCAGCAGCACGACCGGGGGCGCCGCCTACGAGCAGTACTTC.

DNA of the CDR3: TGCGCCAGCAGCTTATTGGACGGACAAGAAGCTTTCTTT. Amino acids: CASSLLDGQEAFF. The genes are TRBV4-3 and TRBJ1-1; D perhaps matches TRBD1 (5 bases). The CDR3 is made up of 13 amino acids. Germline loops: CDR1 LGHNA, CDR2 YSLEER. V was pared by 5 bases and J by 8 bases, with 15 bases between.

The sample holds a few counts of this clonotype. V is TRBV20-1 and J is TRBJ2-3; 16 bases fit TRBD2. The CDR3 sequence is 17 residues long. The V gene end was trimmed by 4 bases and the J gene end by 4 bases; junction bases not matched to a gene: 8. Germline V lookup: CDR1 DFQATT, CDR2 SNEGSKA (reference sequence). The CDR3 DNA reads as TGCAGTGCTAAAAAAGGGACTAGCGGGAGGGCCTCAGATACGCAGTATTTT. The encoded protein is CSAKKGTSGRASDTQYF.

Concerning this clonotype: A much larger clone differs from this one at a single base, so this may be a read error. The chain uses TRBV2 and TRBJ2-7; a possible D gene is TRBD2 (5 bases). The CDR3 spans 16 residues. Germline V gene sequence: CDR1 SNHLY, CDR2 FYNNEI. CDR3 coding DNA: TGTGCCGGCAGACTTAGAGGGTTGGGTCCGAGCTACGAGCAGTACTTC. Translating it yields CAGRLRGLGPSYEQYF.

In this sample, this clonotype turned up many times. The chain recombines TRBV7-6 with TRBJ2-5, with D perhaps TRBD2 (7 bases). This CDR3 has 16 residues. CDR1 and CDR2 (germline): SGHVS, FNYEAQ. V lost 1 base and J lost 7, with 19 bases in between. The CDR3 bases are TGTGCCAGCAGCTTAGTAGGTGGGGGGGCTTCGGGGACCCAGTACTTC. Translating gives CASSLVGGGASGTQYF.

The V and J genes are TRBV2 and TRBJ1-1, with 7 bases fitting TRBD1. V was pared by 7 bases and J by 1 base, with 6 bases of the junction left unmatched. The CDR3 length is 14 residues. CDR1 is SNHLY, CDR2 FYNNEI, per germline. As DNA, the CDR3 is TGTGCCAGCATAGGGACAGAAAGGAACACTGAAGCTTTCTTT. It is translated as CASIGTERNTEAFF.

This chain uses TRBV5-1 with TRBJ2-5; D is undetermined. Germline CDR1 is SGHRS and CDR2 is YFSETQ. Trimming stripped 4 bases from V and 0 bases from J, with 7 bases between. This CDR3 is 13 amino acids long. This CDR3 is CASSPWYQETQYF. The CDR3 DNA reads as TGCGCCAGCAGCCCGTGGTACCAAGAGACCCAGTACTTC.

The chain carries TRBV24-1 and TRBJ1-2; D gene unclear. Trimming took off 4 bases at V and 1 base at J, with 9 bases between the two ends. The CDR3 is 14 amino acids. The V gene's germline CDR1 is KGHDR and CDR2 SFDVKD. This CDR3 reads CATSESGINYGYTF. In nucleotides, the CDR3 is TGTGCCACCAGTGAGTCCGGGATTAACTATGGCTACACCTTC.

This chain connects TRBV5-1 to TRBJ1-5; D is uncertain. Germline V gene data show CDR1 as SGHRS and CDR2 as YFSETQ. V shed 1 base and J shed 4 bases, with 9 bases lying between them. The CDR3 has 14 residues. CDR3 coding DNA: TGCGCCAGCAGCTTGAGTCCGGGAAATCAGCCCCAGCATTTT. Its translation: CASSLSPGNQPQHF.